This entry features one T cell receptor beta chain sequence. Its antigen is undetermined. The data derive from a study of OX40 agonist ivuxolimab in advanced cancers. Whole-study context: A partial response was reached by three patients: one with hepatocellular carcinoma and two with cutaneous melanoma. Notes on the study in general: Patients with a partial response at 0.1-3.0 mg/kg had among the lowest clonal expansion. On average, a greater number of expanded clones characterised CD8+ T cells relative to CD4+. Antigen specificity remained undetermined for the expanded peripheral T cells.

The protocol was immunoSEQ multiplex PCR, while the TCRdb copy is restricted to in-frame clones and leaves out a portion. Of about 91,000 clones listed, 80% to 90% were seen once; the top ten hold about 1.9%. The CDR3 is 18 residues long. Trimming cost V 0 bases and J 1 base; bases outside gene matches: 5. Germline CDR1 SGHRS, CDR2 YFSETQ. The starting material was CD4+ or CD8+ T cells sorted from blood, obtained in a trial of the OX40 agonist ivuxolimab. This chain connects TRBV5-1 to TRBJ2-6, with TRBD1 matching over 9 bases. This TCR derives from an adult with an advanced solid tumor such as melanoma, head and neck, liver or kidney cancer. The CDR3: CASSLAGGQGSGANVLTF. DNA of the CDR3: TGCGCCAGCAGCTTGGCCGGGGGACAGGGATCTGGGGCCAACGTCCTGACTTTC.